The 6 T cell receptor beta chains reported below all come from one sample, sequenced in a study of blood T cell repertoires in COVID-19. The method was immunoSEQ multiplex PCR; TCRdb's version includes in-frame clones alone and lacks a portion of them. The sample has roughly 80,000 clones, 80% seen once. Material: peripheral blood. The receptors originated from a man in his 60s with active or convalescent COVID-19.

The V gene is TRBV14, the J gene TRBJ1-2; maybe TRBD1 (5 bases). The CDR3 totals 14 residues. Germline V gives CDR1 SGHDN, CDR2 FVKESK. Trimming removed 4 bases from V and 7 bases from J, with 16 bases in between. For the CDR3, the DNA is TGTGCCAGCAGCCGGAGGGACGGCGGTTTTGGCTACACCTTC. This codes for CASSRRDGGFGYTF.

The V call is TRBV5-4, the J call TRBJ1-1; no firm D call. CDR1 SGHNT and CDR2 YYREEE come from the germline V gene (reference sequence). The CDR3 consists of 13 residues. V was cut by 0 bases and J by 4 bases, with 7 bases left in between. The CDR3 spells CASSLEILTEAFF. The CDR3 DNA is TGTGCCAGCAGCTTGGAAATACTCACTGAAGCTTTCTTT.

The chain has TRBV12-3 or TRBV12-4 and TRBJ1-1; the D gene is possibly TRBD1 (5 bases). There are 12 residues in the CDR3. The V end lost 3 bases, the J end lost 6 bases, and 8 bases lay between the germline ends. CDR3 loop: CASSFGGSEAFF. CDR3 DNA sequence: TGTGCCAGCAGTTTCGGGGGGTCTGAAGCTTTCTTT.

The rearrangement joins TRBV7-8 to TRBJ1-1; possible D gene TRBD1, 5 bases. In germline, CDR1 is SGHVS, CDR2 FQNEAQ. V lost 6 bases, J lost 1 base, and 12 bases lay in between. The CDR3 is 14 amino acids. The CDR3 DNA reads as TGTGCCAGCAGACCCGGCGGGACGAACACTGAAGCTTTCTTT. Translation: CASRPGGTNTEAFF.

The gene calls are TRBV2 and TRBJ2-7, with D maybe TRBD2 (7 bases). Deletions cut 4 bases from V and 0 bases from J, with 16 bases between. The CDR3 spans 16 residues. Germline V lookup: CDR1 SNHLY, CDR2 FYNNEI. The CDR3 loop reads CASSVDGGLSSYEQYF. As DNA, the CDR3 is TGTGCCAGCAGTGTGGACGGGGGGCTAAGCTCCTACGAGCAGTACTTC.

The chain carries TRBV13 and TRBJ1-6; D remains unclear. The CDR3 extends over 14 amino acids. Germline lookup yields CDR1 PRHDT and CDR2 FYEKMQ (reference sequence). V lost 5 bases to trimming and J lost 9 bases, with 14 bases between them. The DNA for the CDR3 is TGTGCCAGCAGCACCCAGACTTATCCTTCACCCCTCCACTTT. Residues: CASSTQTYPSPLHF. The full variable domain, in which reference TRBV13 and TRBJ1-6 provide the parts outside the CDR3, is AAGVIQSPRHLIKEKRETATLKCYPIPRHDTVYWYQQGPGQDPQFLISFYEKMQSDKGSIPDRFSAQQFSDYHSELNMSSLELGDSALYFCASSTQTYPSPLHFGNGTRLTVT.